Presented here are 3 T cell receptor beta chains from one specimen sequenced in a study of early T cells in non-severe SARS-CoV-2 infection. In TCRdb, the 5' RACE reads were re-called with MiXCR into one record per CDR3 protein. Here the sample spans tens of thousands of distinct CDR3 sequences, approximately 12% being singletons. The source was whole blood, collected at baseline. The receptors originated from an adult who was a healthcare worker with PCR-confirmed SARS-CoV-2 infection or an uninfected control (not recorded which).

This clonotype was detected many times. V is TRBV28 and J is TRBJ2-1, with D possibly being TRBD2 (5 bases). The germline gives CDR1 MDHEN, CDR2 SYDVKM. Trimming left V 5 bases short and J 3 bases short, with 11 bases between. The CDR3 loop spans 14 amino acids. The CDR3 sequence is CASSIQRSYNEQFF. CDR3 DNA: TGTGCCAGCAGTATCCAGCGGAGCTACAATGAGCAGTTCTTC. Looking up the rest from reference TRBV28 and TRBJ2-1 gives the full variable domain: DVKVTQSSRYLVKRTGEKVFLECVQDMDHENMFWYRQDPGLGLRLIYFSYDVKMKEKGDIPEGYSVSREKKERFSLILESASTNQTSMYLCASSIQRSYNEQFFGPGTRLTVL.

This clonotype was counted many times. This sequence joins TRBV18 and TRBJ1-5; the match to TRBD1 covers 10 bases. The CDR3 extends over 14 amino acids. With 5 bases clipped from V and 6 bases from J, the junction kept 4 bases outside the gene matches. CDR1 and CDR2 from the germline V gene are KGHSH and LQKENI. DNA for the CDR3: TGTGCCAGCTCATCGACAGGGGGCAGTCAGCCCCAGCATTTT. This sequence encodes CASSSTGGSQPQHF. The whole variable domain, remainder taken from reference TRBV18 and TRBJ1-5, is NAGVMQNPRHLVRRRGQEARLRCSPMKGHSHVYWYRQLPEEGLKFMVYLQKENIIDESGMPKERFSAEFPKEGPSILRIQQVVRGDSAAYFCASSSTGGSQPQHFGDGTRLSIL.

The genes are TRBV6-5 and TRBJ2-7; D perhaps matches TRBD2 (6 bases). V lost 5 bases and J lost 7, with 9 bases in between. This CDR3 is 11 amino acids long. Germline V gene sequence: CDR1 MNHEY, CDR2 SVGAGI. The CDR3 nucleotides read TGTGCCAGCAGTAGGGACTGGGAGCAGTACTTC. The encoded protein is CASSRDWEQYF.